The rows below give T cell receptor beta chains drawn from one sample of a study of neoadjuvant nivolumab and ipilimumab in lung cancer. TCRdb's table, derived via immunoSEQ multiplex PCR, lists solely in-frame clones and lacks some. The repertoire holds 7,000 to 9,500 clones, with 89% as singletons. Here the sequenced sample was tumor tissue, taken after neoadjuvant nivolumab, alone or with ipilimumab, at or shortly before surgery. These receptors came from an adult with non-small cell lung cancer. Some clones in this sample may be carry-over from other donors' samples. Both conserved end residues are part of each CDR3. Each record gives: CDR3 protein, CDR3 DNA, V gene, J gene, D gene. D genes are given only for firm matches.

CDR3 protein: CASSREENQPQHF
CDR3 DNA: TGTGCCAGCTCCCGGGAGGAGAATCAGCCCCAGCATTTT
V gene: TRBV18
J gene: TRBJ1-5
D gene: -

CDR3 protein: CATSRWNQPQHF
CDR3 DNA: TGTGCCACCAGTCGGTGGAATCAGCCCCAGCATTTT
V gene: TRBV15
J gene: TRBJ1-5
D gene: -

CDR3 protein: CSVRTGTTTDTQYF
CDR3 DNA: TGCAGCGTACGGACAGGGACTACCACAGATACGCAGTATTTT
V gene: TRBV29-1
J gene: TRBJ2-3
D gene: -

CDR3 protein: CASSSHRGDTQYF
CDR3 DNA: TGTGCCAGCAGTTCCCACCGTGGGGATACGCAGTATTTT
V gene: TRBV6-6
J gene: TRBJ2-3
D gene: -

CDR3 protein: CASSQERGGPGDTQYF
CDR3 DNA: TGCGCCAGCAGCCAAGAGAGGGGGGGCCCAGGAGATACGCAGTATTTT
V gene: TRBV4-1
J gene: TRBJ2-3
D gene: -

CDR3 protein: CASSEAPGQGADEQYF
CDR3 DNA: TGTGCCAGCAGTGAAGCGCCAGGACAGGGGGCCGACGAGCAGTACTTC
V gene: TRBV6-1
J gene: TRBJ2-7
D gene: TRBD1

CDR3 protein: CASSPGQREGYTF
CDR3 DNA: TGTGCCAGCAGCCCCGGACAGAGGGAGGGCTACACCTTC
V gene: TRBV4-2
J gene: TRBJ1-2
D gene: -

CDR3 protein: CAISESTRNTEAFF
CDR3 DNA: TGTGCCATCAGTGAGTCGACTCGGAACACTGAAGCTTTCTTT
V gene: TRBV10-3
J gene: TRBJ1-1
D gene: -

CDR3 protein: CASSSLSTSYEQYF
CDR3 DNA: TGTGCCAGCAGTTCTCTTTCGACCTCCTACGAGCAGTACTTC
V gene: TRBV27
J gene: TRBJ2-7
D gene: -

CDR3 protein: CASSESGSNTIYF
CDR3 DNA: TGTGCCAGCAGTGAATCCGGCAGCAACACCATATATTTT
V gene: TRBV6-1
J gene: TRBJ1-3
D gene: -

CDR3 protein: CASSPPGRGGADTQYF
CDR3 DNA: TGTGCCAGCTCACCACCCGGACGCGGAGGGGCAGATACGCAGTATTTT
V gene: TRBV18
J gene: TRBJ2-3
D gene: -